One and the same sample provided the 27 T cell receptor beta chains below, sequenced in a study of immune cell composition in non-small cell lung cancer. Assay used: immunoSEQ multiplex PCR; TCRdb lists only in-frame clones, some missing. Here the sample spans about 2,500 clones, roughly four fifths being singletons. The normal lung sample lay at least 3 cm, and maximally far, from the tumour. Input material: non-adjacent lung tissue. All receptors come from a human donor with non-small cell lung cancer.

J is TRBJ1-4 and V is TRBV7-6; TRBD1 matches 7 bases. With 1 base clipped from V and 11 bases from J, the junction kept 10 bases outside the gene matches. Germline V gene sequence: CDR1 SGHVS, CDR2 FNYEAQ. The CDR3 runs 15 residues. The CDR3 is CASSLETGTSRKLFF. The CDR3 bases are TGTGCCAGCAGCTTAGAGACAGGGACCTCGAGGAAACTGTTTTTT.

This chain connects TRBV7-2 to TRBJ2-5, with D possibly TRBD1 on 6 matching bases. V lost 5 bases and J 5 bases, leaving 21 bases between the germline ends. The CDR3 is 16 residues long. Germline V CDR1 and CDR2: SGHTA, FQGNSA. CDR3 residues: CASSTRGGAQEETQYF. In DNA form, the CDR3 reads TGTGCCAGCAGCACCCGAGGGGGAGCACAGGAGGAGACCCAGTACTTC.

The V call is TRBV4-3, the J call TRBJ2-1; the D gene is possibly TRBD1 (5 bases). This CDR3 contains 16 residues. Germline assignment: CDR1 LGHNA and CDR2 YSLEER. With 5 bases removed from V and 5 bases from J, the gap between germline ends came to 19 bases. For the CDR3, the DNA is TGCGCCAGCAGCTCTAACGAAGGGGCCCAGCACAATGAGCAGTTCTTC. As protein: CASSSNEGAQHNEQFF.

V gene TRBV19 combines with J gene TRBJ1-2; 7 bases line up with TRBD1. Germline values: CDR1 LNHDA, CDR2 SQIVND (reference sequence). The CDR3 is 15 residues long. After removal of 6 bases from V and 3 bases from J, the junction contained 10 bases not matched to a gene. The DNA for the CDR3 is TGTGCCAGTAGGCAGGGGACAGCGGGGGACTATGGCTACACCTTC. Translated: CASRQGTAGDYGYTF.

The rearrangement joins TRBV5-4 to TRBJ2-2; 9 bases line up with TRBD1. The CDR3 runs to 16 residues. With 3 bases clipped from V and 1 base from J, the junction kept 4 bases outside the gene matches. The V gene's germline CDR1 is SGHNT and CDR2 YYREEE (reference sequence). This CDR3 reads CASSSQGAENTGELFF. The CDR3, as DNA: TGTGCCAGCAGCTCACAGGGGGCGGAGAACACCGGGGAGCTGTTTTTT.

On this clone: Other DNA sequences in the sample encode the same CDR3. The chain's CDR3 is CATSREANTEAFF. CDR3 in DNA: TGTGCCACCAGCAGAGAGGCTAACACTGAAGCTTTCTTT. The V gene is TRBV15, the J gene TRBJ1-1; D is ambiguous. This CDR3 contains 13 residues. From germline, CDR1 is LNHNV and CDR2 YYDKDF (reference sequence). The V gene lost 0 bases and the J gene lost 2 bases, with 4 bases spanning the gap.

The CDR3 nucleotides are TGTGCCAGCAAAACAGGGGGTGGCGGCTACACCTTC. Its protein product is CASKTGGGGYTF. This sequence joins TRBV28 and TRBJ1-2, with 8 bases fitting TRBD1. Germline CDR1 is MDHEN and CDR2 is SYDVKM. Unmatched junction bases numbered 6, after V lost 7 bases and J lost 8 bases. There are 12 residues in the CDR3.

This clone was recorded a few times. V usage is TRBV2 and J usage is TRBJ2-7, with TRBD1 matching 8 bases. The CDR3 is 16 residues long. Germline V gene sequence: CDR1 SNHLY, CDR2 FYNNEI. Unmatched junction bases numbered 7, after V lost 3 bases and J lost 0 bases. CDR3 nucleotides: TGTGCCAGCAGTGATAGGGCAGGGGGCATCTCCTACGAGCAGTACTTC. Translation: CASSDRAGGISYEQYF.

This chain uses TRBV28 with TRBJ1-5; a possible D gene is TRBD1 (5 bases). CDR1 is MDHEN, CDR2 SYDVKM, per germline. Between the trimmed V and J ends, which lost 3 bases and 6 bases, there was a span of 12 bases. CDR3 size: 14 residues. CDR3 nucleotide sequence: TGTGCCAGCAGTTTGAAGGGGTATCGTCAGCCCCAGCATTTT. Translating it yields CASSLKGYRQPQHF.

The J gene is TRBJ2-1, the V gene TRBV4-3, with 8 bases fitting TRBD1. The CDR3 extends over 15 amino acids. Germline CDR1 and CDR2: LGHNA and YSLEER. After removal of 5 bases from V and 3 bases from J, the junction contained 6 bases not matched to a gene. The CDR3 DNA is TGCGCCAGCAGCTACGGACAGGGCGGCTACAATGAGCAGTTCTTC. Protein product: CASSYGQGGYNEQFF.

A single count supports this clone. This chain joins TRBV2 and TRBJ2-4, with 11 nucleotides matching TRBD1. Germline V gives CDR1 SNHLY, CDR2 FYNNEI. This CDR3 has 14 amino acids. The trim removed 5 bases at V and 6 bases at J, leaving 3 bases unmatched. This CDR3 is CASSPGTGGNIQYF. The CDR3 nucleotides are TGTGCCAGCAGTCCCGGGACAGGGGGAAACATTCAGTACTTC. The full variable domain, with the rest looked up from reference TRBV2 and TRBJ2-4, is EPEVTQTPSHQVTQMGQEVILRCVPISNHLYFYWYRQILGQKVEFLVSFYNNEISEKSEIFDDQFSVERPDGSNFTLKIRSTKLEDSAMYFCASSPGTGGNIQYFGAGTRLSVL.

J is TRBJ2-7 and V is TRBV18, with unresolved D. The CDR3 extends over 12 amino acids. Germline-derived CDR1 and CDR2 are KGHSH and LQKENI. The V end lost 6 bases, the J end lost 2 bases, and 8 bases lay between the germline ends. The CDR3 sequence: CASSGVAYEQYF. CDR3 nucleotide sequence: TGTGCCAGCTCGGGCGTAGCCTACGAGCAGTACTTC.

This clone was detected a few times. This chain connects TRBV14 to TRBJ2-6; 8 nucleotides line up with TRBD1. The CDR3 is 15 amino acids. Germline V gene data show CDR1 as SGHDN and CDR2 as FVKESK. Trimming cost V 4 bases and J 4 bases; bases outside gene matches: 3. The CDR3 region has the DNA TGTGCCAGCAGCCCGACAGGGGTCGGGGCCAACGTCCTGACTTTC. It encodes CASSPTGVGANVLTF.

V is TRBV6-1 and J is TRBJ2-1; 9 nucleotides line up with TRBD1. The CDR3 contains 18 residues. Germline CDR1 MNHNS, CDR2 SASEGT. V trimming: 2 bases; J trimming: 3 bases; junction bases outside the gene matches: 11. CDR3 residues: CASSESTGGAGSYNEQFF. Written as DNA, the CDR3 is TGTGCCAGCAGTGAATCGACAGGGGGAGCGGGGAGCTACAATGAGCAGTTCTTC.

The chain uses TRBV10-2 and TRBJ2-3; TRBD2 matches 10 bases. Per germline, CDR1 WSHSY and CDR2 SAAADI. The CDR3 is 13 residues long. V lost 3 bases to trimming and J lost 7 bases; unmatched junction nucleotides: 1. CDR3 residues: CASSETSGNTQYF. CDR3 DNA sequence: TGCGCCAGCAGTGAAACTAGCGGGAATACGCAGTATTTT.

This clone is labeled as large. The chain is built from TRBV19 and TRBJ2-3, with TRBD2 as a possible D gene (5 bases). The germline V gene has CDR1 LNHDA and CDR2 SQIVND (reference sequence). V lost 6 bases to trimming and J lost 2 bases, with 12 bases between them. This CDR3 has 14 amino acids. The DNA for the CDR3 is TGTGCCAGTAGGCAGCCAGCGGCCACAGATACGCAGTATTTT. Translated: CASRQPAATDTQYF.

This clone was detected once. The V and J genes are TRBV7-9 and TRBJ1-4; no reliable D call. Germline CDR1 reads SEHNR; CDR2 reads FQNEAQ (reference sequence). This CDR3 has 13 residues. The V gene lost 10 bases and the J gene lost 0 bases, with 9 bases spanning the gap. CDR3 loop: CAISSATNEKLFF. CDR3 sequence (DNA): TGTGCCATCTCGAGTGCAACTAATGAAAAACTGTTTTTT.

The chain has TRBV2 and TRBJ2-7; 7 bases fit TRBD1. The germline gives CDR1 SNHLY, CDR2 FYNNEI. With 2 bases clipped from V and 4 bases from J, the junction kept 2 bases outside the gene matches. The CDR3 spans 13 residues. Written as DNA, the CDR3 is TGTGCCAGCAGTGAACGGACAGGTTACGAGCAGTACTTC. Amino acids: CASSERTGYEQYF. Variable domain in full (rest from reference TRBV2 and TRBJ2-7): EPEVTQTPSHQVTQMGQEVILRCVPISNHLYFYWYRQILGQKVEFLVSFYNNEISEKSEIFDDQFSVERPDGSNFTLKIRSTKLEDSAMYFCASSERTGYEQYFGPGTRLTVT.

The rearrangement links TRBV6-5 to TRBJ2-4, with D possibly matching TRBD2 (6 bases). This CDR3 contains 13 residues. CDR1 and CDR2 from the germline V gene are MNHEY and SVGAGI. Trimming cost V 5 bases and J 7 bases, with 12 bases left between them. The DNA of the CDR3 is TGTGCCAGCAGTCTAGCGTCGGGGAACATTCAGTACTTC. This gives the protein CASSLASGNIQYF.

This chain joins TRBV7-8 and TRBJ2-7; D ambiguous. Trimming shortened V by 1 base and J by 4 bases, and 5 bases separated the two germline ends. The CDR3 totals 12 residues. Germline V gene data show CDR1 as SGHVS and CDR2 as FQNEAQ. This chain's CDR3 is CASSLGQYEQYF. The DNA for the CDR3 is TGTGCCAGCAGCTTAGGGCAGTACGAGCAGTACTTC.

The chain has TRBV28 and TRBJ2-6; 12 bases agree with TRBD1. V lost 4 bases, J lost 2 bases, and 6 bases stayed unmatched. This CDR3 comprises 18 residues. The germline CDR1 and CDR2 sequences are MDHEN and SYDVKM. The CDR3 sequence: CASSSSGQGAPGANVLTF. CDR3 bases: TGTGCCAGCAGTTCGTCGGGACAGGGGGCGCCTGGGGCCAACGTCCTGACTTTC.

The chain joins TRBV10-2 to TRBJ2-5; the D is unclear. Trimming removed 5 bases from V and 3 bases from J, with 4 bases in between. The CDR3 length is 11 residues. Germline V lookup: CDR1 WSHSY, CDR2 SAAADI. Here the CDR3 DNA reads TGCGCCAGCAGTATTAAAGAGACCCAGTACTTC. It encodes CASSIKETQYF.

This rearrangement joins TRBV10-3 to TRBJ2-1, with D possibly being TRBD2 (7 bases). This CDR3 spans 18 amino acids. V lost 4 bases, J lost 5 bases, and 24 bases lay in between. Per the germline V gene, CDR1 is ENHRY and CDR2 is SYGVKD. CDR3 sequence (DNA): TGTGCCATCAGTGTTAGGGGGGGTGGGAACGGAACCCACAATGAGCAGTTCTTC. Amino acid sequence: CAISVRGGGNGTHNEQFF.

Judged by abundance, this clone is large. The chain employs TRBV19 and TRBJ1-1; weak D call: TRBD1 (6 bases). Germline-derived CDR1 and CDR2 are LNHDA and SQIVND (reference sequence). V was cut by 6 bases and J by 4 bases, with 12 bases left in between. The CDR3 covers 13 residues. The CDR3 DNA reads as TGTGCCAGTAGAAGCCAAGGGGGCACTGAAGCTTTCTTT. Protein: CASRSQGGTEAFF.

This rearrangement joins TRBV14 to TRBJ2-1; D might be TRBD2 (5 bases). The CDR3 has 15 amino acids. Germline CDR1 and CDR2: SGHDN and FVKESK. The V gene lost 1 base and the J gene lost 8 bases, with 15 bases spanning the gap. The CDR3, as DNA: TGTGCCAGCAGCCAAGTAGTAGGGTGGGGAGATGAGCAGTTCTTC. Amino acid sequence: CASSQVVGWGDEQFF.

The V and J genes are TRBV6-1 and TRBJ1-6, with a possible D match to TRBD1 (6 bases). The CDR3 is 12 amino acids. The germline V gene encodes CDR1 MNHNS and CDR2 SASEGT. Trimming took 6 bases from V and 10 from J, leaving 10 bases between them. CDR3 loop: CASRQGSSPLHF. CDR3 sequence (DNA): TGTGCCAGCAGACAGGGCTCCTCACCCCTCCACTTT.

In this sample, this clone turned up once. This rearrangement joins TRBV6-5 to TRBJ2-7; TRBD1 agrees at 7 bases. The junction had 3 bases not matched to a gene; V was cut back by 2 bases and J by 2 bases. Germline CDR1 reads MNHEY; CDR2 reads SVGAGI. The CDR3 sequence is 14 residues long. CDR3 in DNA: TGTGCCAGCAGTTACATTGGGACAGCCTACGAGCAGTACTTC. Protein: CASSYIGTAYEQYF.